This T cell receptor beta chain was sequenced in a study of T cells after yellow fever vaccination (dated by TCRdb to the late 2010s). For the wider study: Libraries from fractions with low cell numbers were prepared with the SMART-Seq v4 Ultra Low Input RNA kit. To track T-cell clones before and after primary and booster YFV17D yellow fever vaccination, bulk TCR alpha and beta repertoires were sequenced longitudinally. Two healthy male donors made up the cohort, one aged 18 to 29 years and the other aged 30 to 40 years. Blood samples were taken at several timepoints before and after primary and secondary immunization, and bulk PBMC replicates and cell subsets were isolated.

This clonotype was counted between two and nine times. What antigen it recognizes has not been identified. There are no base qualities to consult, and no much larger clone falls within one base. Broader findings and caveats from the paper: Most clones expanded after primary vaccination (about 96% of CD4 and 88% of CD8) were re-detected after the booster, suggesting that broad memory maintenance occurred. Only two donors were included in the study, so the extent to which the findings can be generalized is limited. A small fraction of clonotypes showed up in both the CD4 and CD8 compartments, probably as a result of convergent recombination. Computational filtering was needed because FACS-sorted repertoires could contain abundant contaminating clonotypes from the bulk population. Compared with the primary T-cell response, the secondary T-cell response was weaker but faster, peaking on day 5 rather than day 15.

The treatment or condition label, read with the paper, signifies: live attenuated yellow fever vaccine strain. At each blood-draw timepoint, two biological replicates of bulk PBMCs were collected. A standard Ficoll-Paque protocol was used to isolate PBMCs from peripheral blood. RNA was extracted with TriZol from bulk PBMCs, CD4 and CD8 fractions, and dextramer-positive and dextramer-negative fractions. The CDR3 goes from the cysteine to the phenylalanine over 15 residues. Only the CDR3 portion is preserved as DNA: 45 bases, with reading frame beginning at the first base. V is cut by 3 bases and J by 4 bases, and the space between the germline ends is 12 bases. TCR cDNA was made using 5'RACE template switching, a step that added a universal primer site and unique molecular identifiers. Priming of cDNA synthesis was performed from both the TCR alpha and TCR beta constant segments. Libraries were amplified in two PCR steps, with sample barcodes and sequencing adapters added in the second step. Sequencing of the libraries was done on either Illumina HiSeq 2500 (2x100 bp) or NovaSeq (2x150 bp). Concerning the study's data processing: MIGEC was used to demultiplex reads and collapse the reads into UMI consensus sequences, and MiXCR was used for V(D)J alignment. Clonotypes responding to the vaccine were identified with edgeR on replicate PBMC samples, with the criteria of FDR below 0.01 and a log2 fold change above 5 up to day 15. Bulk clonotypes were assigned CD4 or CD8 identity according to which sequenced CD4 or CD8 repertoire held them at higher abundance. TCRdb passed the public sequencing reads through fastp at Q25 and MiXCR, retaining productive beta sequences. Each record represents a unique CDR3 protein, reported with the most common genes and DNA among its rows. The V and J calls and clone size are TCRdb's, not the authors'. Across this sample there are about 340,000 distinct CDR3 sequences, with 7.5% to 9% seen only once. The top ten constitute 18% of the sample.

The TCR originated in a man aged 18 to 35 who received the YFV17D yellow fever vaccine. The sequencing used PBMCs, collected on the day of the first yellow fever vaccination. The rearrangement joined TRBV12-3 or TRBV12-4 to TRBJ2-2, with a tentative D gene TRBD1 over 5 matching bases. The DNA sequence is given as TGTGCCAGCAGTTTGGGCCAGGGTTTCACCGGGGAGCTGTTTTTT. Its protein is CASSLGQGFTGELFF.